One TCR beta chain is described in this entry. No antigen is known for it. This sample was taken from a study of beta chain features in type 1 diabetes. Germline assignment: CDR1 SGHNT and CDR2 YYREEE (reference sequence). The CDR3 is 14 amino acids. V trimming: 6 bases; J trimming: 7 bases; junction bases outside the gene matches: 10. Overall study results and limits: There was no resolution here of whether HLA type influences TCRB rearrangement.

The investigators reverse transcribed all of the isolated RNA, so they sequenced expressed TCRB transcripts. Measured with immunoSEQ multiplex PCR; TCRdb has only the in-frame clones, and not every one. In the table there are some 410,000 clones, over 10% of which are singletons. V usage is TRBV5-4 and J usage is TRBJ1-2; 9 bases are shared with TRBD1. The specimen was naive CD4+ T cells from blood. This TCR was recovered from a young woman in good health. The CDR3 sequence: CASNHPQGAGGYTF. The CDR3 DNA reads as TGTGCCAGCAACCACCCACAGGGGGCAGGTGGCTACACCTTC.